This T cell receptor (beta chain) stems from a study of blood T cell repertoires in COVID-19. Across the study: Nucleic acid was either cDNA or gDNA, and it came from T cells, B-cell-depleted T cells, or PBMCs.

Patients from Seattle were sampled longitudinally, starting during active infection. Per the germline V gene, CDR1 is MNHNS and CDR2 is SASEGT. Trimming stripped 3 bases from V and 1 base from J, with 12 bases between. CDR3 length: 15 residues. Method: immunoSEQ multiplex PCR; TCRdb's copy keeps in-frame clones and lacks some. The table includes 250,000 to 300,000 clones, 80% to 90% detected once. The material sequenced was peripheral blood. The sequence came from a woman in her 30s with COVID-19, enrolled during active disease. V gene TRBV6-1 combines with J gene TRBJ1-1; D gene ambiguous. The CDR3: CASSDGAGGNTEAFF. The DNA of the CDR3 is TGTGCCAGCAGTGACGGAGCAGGAGGGAACACTGAAGCTTTCTTT.